One and the same sample provided the 30 T cell receptor beta chains below, sequenced in a study of blood T cell repertoires in COVID-19 (dated by TCRdb to 2018 to 2021). The library was generated by the immunoSEQ multiplex PCR assay. TCRdb provides this immuneACCESS table in a form limited to in-frame rearrangements. Some clones are lacking; in checked studies, under half of them reflect an unresolved V gene, and why the rest are absent is not known. Within this sample are fewer than 200,000 clones, with approximately 90% of them counted one time only. Jointly, the top ten make up roughly 5% of the sample. Material: peripheral blood. The source is a man between 18 and 29 years old with COVID-19, enrolled during active disease.

This chain connects TRBV28 to TRBJ2-2; D is undetermined. Germline loops: CDR1 MDHEN, CDR2 SYDVKM. The CDR3 is made up of 18 amino acids. Trimming left V 1 base short and J 6 bases short, with 21 bases between. CDR3 region: CASSLYGGIVGFAGELFF. As DNA, the CDR3 is TGTGCCAGCAGTTTATACGGCGGTATTGTCGGTTTTGCCGGGGAGCTGTTTTTT.

The CDR3 sequence: CASSLVRGGTEAFF. The DNA of the CDR3 is TGTGCCAGCAGCTTAGTTCGGGGGGGGACTGAAGCTTTCTTT. The rearrangement links TRBV11-2 to TRBJ1-1; D perhaps matches TRBD1 (5 bases). Germline values: CDR1 SGHAT, CDR2 FQNNGV. This CDR3 has 14 residues. V lost 1 base to trimming and J lost 5 bases, with 11 bases between them.

The J gene is TRBJ2-1, the V gene TRBV9, with 7 bases that match TRBD2. J gave up 0 bases and V 0 bases, and 3 bases lay outside the gene matches. The CDR3 length is 16 residues. The germline gives CDR1 SGDLS, CDR2 YYNGEE. The CDR3 DNA follows: TGTGCCAGCAGCGTAGAAGCGGGGCCCTCCTACAATGAGCAGTTCTTC. Protein product: CASSVEAGPSYNEQFF.

The rearrangement joins TRBV28 to TRBJ2-7, with TRBD2 identical over 7 bases. CDR1 is MDHEN, CDR2 SYDVKM, per germline. The CDR3 sequence is 15 residues long. Trimming took 3 bases from V and 5 from J; bases not matched to a gene: 10. The CDR3 DNA reads TGTGCCAGCAGTTTCCCACAGCGGGATGCGAACGAGCAGTACTTC. Residues: CASSFPQRDANEQYF. The variable domain in full, with the rest retrieved from reference TRBV28 and TRBJ2-7, is DVKVTQSSRYLVKRTGEKVFLECVQDMDHENMFWYRQDPGLGLRLIYFSYDVKMKEKGDIPEGYSVSREKKERFSLILESASTNQTSMYLCASSFPQRDANEQYFGPGTRLTVT.

V and J are TRBV20-1 and TRBJ2-1; no clear D. Trimming pared 2 bases from V and 10 bases from J, leaving 3 bases between. From germline, CDR1 is DFQATT and CDR2 SNEGSKA (reference sequence). This CDR3 is built from 9 residues. The CDR3: CSARLEQFF. CDR3 DNA sequence: TGCAGTGCTAGATTAGAGCAGTTCTTC.

This sequence joins TRBV7-6 and TRBJ2-1; the match to TRBD2 covers 11 bases. V lost 4 bases, J lost 4 bases, and 3 bases stayed unmatched. The CDR3 covers 15 residues. The germline V gene encodes CDR1 SGHVS and CDR2 FNYEAQ. This CDR3 is CASSSGTSGYNEQFF. Written as DNA, the CDR3 is TGTGCCAGCAGCTCCGGGACTAGCGGTTACAATGAGCAGTTCTTC.

V is TRBV27 and J is TRBJ2-5, with TRBD2 matching over 7 bases. From germline, CDR1 is MNHEY and CDR2 SMNVEV (reference sequence). The CDR3 consists of 15 residues. Losses at the gene ends were 3 bases for V and 1 base for J; bases not matched to a gene: 5. This chain's CDR3 is CASSFGGGIQETQYF. In DNA, the CDR3 is TGTGCCAGCAGTTTTGGGGGAGGGATCCAAGAGACCCAGTACTTC.

This chain joins TRBV5-6 and TRBJ1-5; tentative D call: TRBD1 (5 bases). This CDR3 contains 15 residues. Germline V gene sequence: CDR1 SGHDT, CDR2 YYEEEE. The V gene lost 6 bases and the J gene lost 0 bases, with 13 bases spanning the gap. The DNA of the CDR3 is TGTGCCAGCAACACCCTACAGGATAGCAATCAGCCCCAGCATTTT. It encodes CASNTLQDSNQPQHF.

This chain links TRBV29-1 with TRBJ2-7; D perhaps matches TRBD2 (5 bases). Trimming shortened V by 4 bases and J by 7 bases, and 11 bases separated the two germline ends. Germline V gene data show CDR1 as SQVTM and CDR2 as ANQGSEA. The CDR3 covers 11 residues. This CDR3 is CSVGLRGEQYF. DNA of the CDR3: TGCAGCGTTGGGCTCCGCGGGGAGCAGTACTTC.

A word on this clone: Other DNA sequences from this sample encode an identical CDR3 as well. The chain recombines TRBV27 with TRBJ2-7; D might be TRBD2 (5 bases). The V end was cut by 0 bases, the J end by 6 bases, with 9 bases between. The CDR3 spans 13 residues. CDR1 is MNHEY, CDR2 SMNVEV, per germline (reference sequence). CDR3 loop: CASSLSLAGEQYF. The CDR3 DNA reads as TGTGCCAGCAGTTTATCCCTTGCGGGCGAGCAGTACTTC.

The count of this clone is one. V gene TRBV6-5 combines with J gene TRBJ2-7; possible D gene TRBD1, 8 bases. CDR1 MNHEY and CDR2 SVGAGI come from the germline V gene. The V end was cut by 11 bases, the J end by 4 bases, with 18 bases between. The CDR3 extends over 13 amino acids. The CDR3 protein is CAAKDREGYEQYF. The CDR3 DNA is TGTGCCGCCAAGGACAGGGAGGGGTACGAGCAGTACTTC.

This clone showed up just once. The rearrangement joins TRBV7-2 to TRBJ2-4; a possible D gene is TRBD2 (5 bases). Germline V gene sequence: CDR1 SGHTA, CDR2 FQGNSA. The germline V and J ends were trimmed by 3 bases and 6 bases, with 15 bases remaining between them. CDR3 size: 15 residues. The CDR3 is CASSFTGLAGNIQYF. The CDR3 DNA reads TGTGCCAGCAGCTTTACTGGGCTAGCCGGAAACATTCAGTACTTC. Filled out from reference TRBV7-2 and TRBJ2-4, the complete variable domain reads GAGVSQSPSNKVTEKGKDVELRCDPISGHTALYWYRQSLGQGLEFLIYFQGNSAPDKSGLPSDRFSAERTGGSVSTLTIQRTQQEDSAVYLCASSFTGLAGNIQYFGAGTRLSVL.

This chain links TRBV4-3 with TRBJ1-6, with 10 bases fitting TRBD1. J was trimmed by 9 bases and V by 0 bases; bases with no gene match: 5. This CDR3 region has 16 residues. CDR1 is LGHNA, CDR2 YSLEER, per germline. CDR3 bases: TGCGCCAGCAGCCAAGATCCGGACAGGGGGAGTTCACCCCTCCACTTT. It codes for CASSQDPDRGSSPLHF.

The rearrangement links TRBV10-1 to TRBJ2-7, with a weak D call TRBD2 (5 bases). Germline-derived CDR1 and CDR2 are WNHNN and SYGVQD (reference sequence). V was clipped by 0 bases and J by 4 bases, with 13 bases between them. The length of the CDR3 is 15 residues. CDR3 coding DNA: TGCGCCAGCAGTGAGTCCTACGGTCCGGGATACGAGCAGTACTTC. As protein: CASSESYGPGYEQYF.

A few counts support this clone. The chain combines TRBV6-6 with TRBJ2-7, with D hard to call. CDR1 and CDR2 from the germline V gene are MNHNY and SVGAGI (reference sequence). The CDR3 sequence is 11 residues long. V was shortened by 6 bases and J by 3 bases, with 6 bases between the two germline ends. CDR3 sequence reads: CASSQNYEQYF. CDR3 bases: TGTGCCAGCAGCCAAAACTACGAGCAGTACTTC.

Of note for this clone: An end of the junction does not agree with germline; a read error may underlie this. V usage is TRBV28 and J usage is TRBJ1-4, with unresolved D. Germline CDR1 reads MDHEN; CDR2 reads SYDVKM. This CDR3 has 14 amino acids. CDR3 loop: CASTRSQMDEKLLF. The CDR3 DNA reads as TGTGCCAGCACCCGGAGCCAGATGGATGAAAAACTGCTTTTT.

V usage is TRBV7-3 and J usage is TRBJ2-7; D not certain. Germline V lookup: CDR1 SGHTA, CDR2 FQGTGA. V lost 1 base to trimming and J lost 0 bases, with 7 bases between them. This CDR3 has 14 residues. The CDR3 loop is CASSLSGRSYEQYF. The CDR3 DNA reads TGTGCCAGCAGCTTAAGTGGGCGCTCCTACGAGCAGTACTTC.

The chain has TRBV7-9 and TRBJ2-1, with TRBD2 matching 9 bases. The CDR3 spans 15 residues. The ends lost 5 bases at V and 3 bases at J; junction bases unmatched: 5. Germline lookup yields CDR1 SEHNR and CDR2 FQNEAQ (reference sequence). The CDR3 DNA reads as TGTGCCAGCAGCCTTAGCGGGGGCCTCTACAATGAGCAGTTCTTC. It is translated as CASSLSGGLYNEQFF. Full variable domain (rest looked up from reference TRBV7-9 and TRBJ2-1): DTGVSQNPRHKITKRGQNVTFRCDPISEHNRLYWYRQTLGQGPEFLTYFQNEAQLEKSRLLSDRFSAERPKGSFSTLEIQRTEQGDSAMYLCASSLSGGLYNEQFFGPGTRLTVL.

V and J are TRBV4-3 and TRBJ2-3; possible D gene TRBD2, 5 bases. Germline V gives CDR1 LGHNA, CDR2 YSLEER. The germline V and J ends were trimmed by 0 bases and 1 base, with 11 bases remaining between them. The CDR3 has 16 residues. CDR3 in amino acids: CASSQDRGFGTDTQYF. CDR3 bases: TGCGCCAGCAGCCAAGATCGAGGGTTCGGCACAGATACGCAGTATTTT.

The chain recombines TRBV27 with TRBJ2-7; 8 bases align to TRBD2. Germline trimming cut 6 bases from V and 3 bases from J; bases unmatched to any gene: 7. Germline CDR1 and CDR2: MNHEY and SMNVEV (reference sequence). The CDR3 spans 14 residues. CDR3 region: CASRPGLGLYEQYF. The DNA for the CDR3 is TGTGCCAGCAGGCCGGGACTAGGGCTCTACGAGCAGTACTTC.

This chain connects TRBV19 to TRBJ1-3; D is ambiguous. V was clipped by 1 base and J by 4 bases, with 5 bases between them. From germline, CDR1 is LNHDA and CDR2 SQIVND (reference sequence). The CDR3 loop spans 13 amino acids. CDR3 amino acids: CASSIALGNTIYF. CDR3 in DNA: TGTGCCAGTAGTATAGCTCTCGGAAACACCATATATTTT. Together with reference TRBV19 and TRBJ1-3, the CDR3 gives the full variable domain: DGGITQSPKYLFRKEGQNVTLSCEQNLNHDAMYWYRQDPGQGLRLIYYSQIVNDFQKGDIAEGYSVSREKKESFPLTVTSAQKNPTAFYLCASSIALGNTIYFGEGSWLTVV.

The chain couples TRBV19 to TRBJ1-2, with TRBD1 identical over 9 bases. CDR1 LNHDA and CDR2 SQIVND come from the germline V gene (reference sequence). V lost 6 bases, J lost 8 bases, and 13 bases stayed unmatched. The CDR3 length is 15 residues. This CDR3 is CASRPPGQGIEGYTF. DNA of the CDR3: TGTGCCAGTAGACCGCCGGGACAGGGTATCGAAGGCTACACCTTC.

V gene TRBV7-2 combines with J gene TRBJ2-1; 7 bases match TRBD1. V shed 5 bases, J shed 4 bases, and the junction held 8 bases outside the gene matches. Germline CDR1 SGHTA, CDR2 FQGNSA. This CDR3 is built from 15 residues. The CDR3 sequence: CASSPGRDRYNEQFF. DNA for the CDR3: TGTGCCAGCAGCCCGGGCCGGGACAGATACAATGAGCAGTTCTTC.

The rearrangement uses TRBV5-4 and TRBJ2-1; 7 nucleotides agree with TRBD1. V lost 1 base and J lost 2; bases outside the gene matches: 6. Per the germline V gene, CDR1 is SGHNT and CDR2 is YYREEE (reference sequence). The CDR3 is 16 amino acids. CDR3 nucleotide sequence: TGTGCCAGCAGCTTGATAGGGGACAGACCCTACAATGAGCAGTTCTTC. This sequence encodes CASSLIGDRPYNEQFF.

J is TRBJ1-1 and V is TRBV7-8; 8 nucleotides agree with TRBD1. V was clipped by 1 base and J by 1 base; unmatched bases: 5. In germline, CDR1 is SGHVS, CDR2 FQNEAQ. The CDR3 is made up of 16 amino acids. The CDR3 nucleotides are TGTGCCAGCAGCTTAGTGGCAGGGGGCGCGAACACTGAAGCTTTCTTT. Encoded protein: CASSLVAGGANTEAFF.

The chain links TRBV12-3 or TRBV12-4 to TRBJ1-1; D unclear. This CDR3 spans 13 amino acids. The V end was cut by 0 bases, the J end by 4 bases, with 6 bases between. The CDR3 reads CASSLAGITEAFF. The CDR3 DNA reads TGTGCCAGCAGTTTAGCGGGCATCACTGAAGCTTTCTTT.

This clone has just one count. The chain joins TRBV11-2 to TRBJ2-2; 7 bases are a match to TRBD2. This CDR3 region has 16 residues. J lost 8 bases, V lost 0 bases, and 9 bases had no gene match. The V gene's germline CDR1 is SGHAT and CDR2 FQNNGV. The CDR3 nucleotides are TGTGCCAGCAGCTTAGACTGGGGCGGGGGTACGGGGGAGCTGTTTTTT. Translating gives CASSLDWGGGTGELFF.

The chain has TRBV7-9 and TRBJ2-7; 9 bases match TRBD1. The length of the CDR3 is 15 residues. Germline-derived CDR1 and CDR2 are SEHNR and FQNEAQ (reference sequence). The trim removed 5 bases at V and 2 bases at J, leaving 7 bases unmatched. The CDR3 reads CASSPKGQGPYEQYF. In nucleotides, the CDR3 is TGTGCCAGCAGCCCCAAGGGACAGGGACCCTACGAGCAGTACTTC.

The V call is TRBV19, the J call TRBJ1-1; D gene uncertain. This CDR3 spans 13 amino acids. Per the germline V gene, CDR1 is LNHDA and CDR2 is SQIVND (reference sequence). V was shortened by 7 bases and J by 0 bases, with 9 bases between the two germline ends. The CDR3: CASTPRLNTEAFF. The CDR3 bases are TGTGCCAGTACCCCGCGGTTGAACACTGAAGCTTTCTTT.

CDR3 in DNA: TGTGCCAGCAGTTTAACAGGCGGCCGTGAGCAGTTCTTC. Its protein product is CASSLTGGREQFF. This chain links TRBV6-5 with TRBJ2-1, with D perhaps TRBD1 (5 bases). This CDR3 is 13 amino acids long. Germline V gene sequence: CDR1 MNHEY, CDR2 SVGAGI. Trimming took 4 bases from V and 9 from J, leaving 13 bases between them.